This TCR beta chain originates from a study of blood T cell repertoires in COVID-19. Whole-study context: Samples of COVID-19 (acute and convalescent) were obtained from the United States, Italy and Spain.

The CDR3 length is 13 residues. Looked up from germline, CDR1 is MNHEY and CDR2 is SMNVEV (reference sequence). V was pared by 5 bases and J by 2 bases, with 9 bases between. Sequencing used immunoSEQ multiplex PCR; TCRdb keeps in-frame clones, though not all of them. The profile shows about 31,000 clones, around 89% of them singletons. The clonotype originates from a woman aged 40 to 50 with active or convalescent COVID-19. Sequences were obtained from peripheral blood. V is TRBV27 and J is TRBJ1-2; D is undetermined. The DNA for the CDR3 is TGTGCCAGCAGTCTTTCACAGAACTATGGCTACACCTTC. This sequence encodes CASSLSQNYGYTF.